The clone carrying this T cell receptor (beta chain) has more than one count but fewer than ten. The study assigned cohorts using participant-reported clinical history. Original handling: Reference gene primer amplification yielded estimated nucleated cell counts. This table comes from immunoSEQ multiplex PCR, and its TCRdb copy is limited to in-frame clones, with some not included. For V, J and clone size, that table is used; D and trimming come from the DNA. The sample holds 200,000 to 300,000 clones; roughly 88% are singletons and the top ten take 2% to 2.5%. The V gene's germline CDR1 is SGHRS and CDR2 YFSETQ. V lost 4 bases and J lost 4; bases outside the gene matches: 7. This CDR3 is 16 amino acids long. The data stem from a study of blood T cell repertoires in COVID-19. Turning to the study itself: Italy, Spain and the United States were the sources of the convalescent and acute COVID-19 samples. PBMCs, B-cell-depleted T cells, or T cells provided the cDNA or gDNA that made up the material.

Material: PBMCs or T cells enriched from blood (not recorded which). This sequence originates from a woman aged 40 to 50 with acute COVID-19. The V gene is TRBV5-1, the J gene TRBJ2-3, with TRBD2 matching 12 bases. CDR3 bases: TGCGCCAGCAGCCTACCGACTAGCGGGAGTTCAGATACGCAGTATTTT. It translates to CASSLPTSGSSDTQYF.